The clone carrying this T cell receptor beta chain was counted only a few times. Its antigen is undetermined. The data stem from a study of CD8 T cells in ankylosing spondylitis. Germline V gene sequence: CDR1 SQVTM, CDR2 ANQGSEA. This CDR3 has 14 amino acids. Trimming stripped 5 bases from V and 5 bases from J, with 19 bases between. Regarding the study as a whole: A number of the motif variants had already been described in reactive arthritis synovial fluid and blood.

MiXCR, applied by TCRdb to the 5' RACE reads, yields one record per CDR3 protein. The sample yields 250,000 to 350,000 distinct CDR3 sequences, roughly 20% seen once. The chain uses TRBV29-1 and TRBJ2-7; weak D call: TRBD1 (5 bases). The source is a female donor with ankylosing spondylitis or in good health (not recorded which). The sequencing input was blood, either unsorted or a sorted T cell fraction (not recorded which). CDR3 region: CSVRSRAGVDEQYF. CDR3 DNA: TGCAGCGTTCGAAGCAGGGCAGGTGTCGACGAGCAGTACTTC.